This T cell receptor (beta chain) was sequenced for a study of shared clonotypes between healthy human individuals. The CDR3 loop spans 16 amino acids. CDR1 is MDHEN and CDR2 is SYDVKM in the germline V gene. Trimming at V came to 3 bases and at J to 0 bases, leaving 6 bases not matched to a gene. This table comes from immunoSEQ multiplex PCR, and its TCRdb copy is limited to in-frame clones, with some not included. The sample consists of 400,000 to 600,000 clones, approximately 79% of them appearing once. The chain uses TRBV28 and TRBJ1-1, with 8 bases aligning to TRBD1. The sequence was collected from a woman aged 40-49 years in good health. Some clones in this sample may be carry-over from other donors' samples. The sample comprised PBMCs. The CDR3 reads CASSFRQGMMNTEAFF. CDR3 in DNA: TGTGCCAGCAGTTTCCGACAGGGGATGATGAACACTGAAGCTTTCTTT.